The 20 T cell receptor beta chains below come from one sample, sequenced in a study of shared clonotypes between healthy human individuals. Assay used: immunoSEQ multiplex PCR; TCRdb lists only in-frame clones, some missing. Of under 1,100,000 clones in the sample, around 74% were seen once. The sequenced sample was memory CD4+ T cells sorted from blood. The subset: CD45RA-negative fraction. These TCRs come from a man aged 18 to 29 in good health.

This clone appeared once. This rearrangement joins TRBV18 to TRBJ2-1; perhaps TRBD1 as D (6 bases). Germline CDR1 is KGHSH and CDR2 is LQKENI. The CDR3 loop spans 14 amino acids. V dropped 6 bases and J dropped 6 bases, with 15 bases sitting between them. The CDR3 loop is CASSGADPPNEQFF. The CDR3, as DNA: TGTGCCAGCTCGGGGGCGGACCCCCCCAATGAGCAGTTCTTC. The full variable domain, rest sourced from reference TRBV18 and TRBJ2-1, is NAGVMQNPRHLVRRRGQEARLRCSPMKGHSHVYWYRQLPEEGLKFMVYLQKENIIDESGMPKERFSAEFPKEGPSILRIQQVVRGDSAAYFCASSGADPPNEQFFGPGTRLTVL.

V is TRBV4-2 and J is TRBJ2-3; TRBD1 aligns across 9 bases. This CDR3 has 14 amino acids. V lost 2 bases to trimming and J lost 5 bases; unmatched junction nucleotides: 2. CDR1 is LGHNA, CDR2 YNFKEQ, per germline. The CDR3, as DNA: TGTGCCAGCAGCCAACGACAGGGGGTAGATACGCAGTATTTT. This translates into CASSQRQGVDTQYF.

The genes are TRBV19 and TRBJ2-5, with unresolved D. The CDR3 consists of 15 residues. The germline CDR1 and CDR2 sequences are LNHDA and SQIVND (reference sequence). Trimming took 1 base from V and 2 from J, leaving 11 bases between them. The CDR3 here is CASSIGAARQETQYF. In DNA, the CDR3 is TGTGCCAGTAGTATAGGTGCGGCCAGGCAAGAGACCCAGTACTTC.

This clone was detected only a few times. The rearrangement links TRBV2 to TRBJ2-7, with D tentatively TRBD1 or TRBD2 (6 bases each). With 3 bases removed from V and 3 bases from J, the gap between germline ends came to 18 bases. The CDR3 contains 16 residues. Germline V CDR1 and CDR2: SNHLY, FYNNEI. The CDR3 spells CASSEGEQGLYYEQYF. The CDR3 DNA reads as TGTGCCAGCAGTGAGGGGGAACAGGGACTTTACTACGAGCAGTACTTC.

The V and J genes are TRBV19 and TRBJ2-3; 9 bases are a match to TRBD1. Losses at the gene ends were 3 bases for V and 9 bases for J; bases not matched to a gene: 10. The CDR3 runs to 15 residues. Germline lookup yields CDR1 LNHDA and CDR2 SQIVND (reference sequence). The CDR3 sequence: CASSIMGQGPLTQYF. The CDR3, as DNA: TGTGCCAGTAGTATTATGGGACAGGGACCTTTGACGCAGTATTTT.

J is TRBJ2-6 and V is TRBV4-3; 7 bases map to TRBD1. J lost 0 bases, V lost 10 bases, and 9 bases had no gene match. The CDR3 is made up of 16 amino acids. Germline V gene data show CDR1 as LGHNA and CDR2 as YSLEER. Here the CDR3 reads CAKGRDRYSGANVLTF. The CDR3 DNA reads TGCGCCAAGGGAAGGGACAGATACTCTGGGGCCAACGTCCTGACTTTC.

This clone was seen many times. At the DNA level, this CDR3 is encoded by other sequences in the same sample as well. This chain connects TRBV7-2 to TRBJ2-5; 8 bases are shared with TRBD2. There are 14 residues in the CDR3. Trimming at V came to 3 bases and at J to 1 base, leaving 1 base not matched to a gene. Germline values: CDR1 SGHTA, CDR2 FQGNSA. CDR3: CASSFSGSQETQYF. The CDR3 DNA reads TGTGCCAGCAGCTTCAGCGGGAGCCAAGAGACCCAGTACTTC. The full variable domain, completed using reference TRBV7-2 and TRBJ2-5, is GAGVSQSPSNKVTEKGKDVELRCDPISGHTALYWYRQSLGQGLEFLIYFQGNSAPDKSGLPSDRFSAERTGGSVSTLTIQRTQQEDSAVYLCASSFSGSQETQYFGPGTRLLVL.

The chain links TRBV5-4 to TRBJ2-7, with no clear D. Trimming removed 7 bases at V and 3 bases at J, with 14 bases between. Looked up from germline, CDR1 is SGHNT and CDR2 is YYREEE (reference sequence). The CDR3 consists of 13 residues. The CDR3 DNA is TGTGCCAGCCCTAACGGATCTCTCTACGAGCAGTACTTC. Translated: CASPNGSLYEQYF.

CDR3: CAISEGLSRGSGELFF. The CDR3 nucleotides read TGTGCCATCAGTGAGGGACTATCCAGGGGTTCCGGGGAGCTGTTTTTT. The chain couples TRBV10-3 to TRBJ2-2; D might be TRBD1 or TRBD2, each matching 6 bases. V dropped 2 bases and J dropped 6 bases, with 16 bases sitting between them. The CDR3 runs 16 residues. From germline, CDR1 is ENHRY and CDR2 SYGVKD.

The rearrangement joins TRBV6-1 to TRBJ1-6; no firm D call. V gave up 7 bases and J gave up 5 bases, with 15 bases separating them. The CDR3 is 15 residues long. In germline, CDR1 is MNHNS, CDR2 SASEGT. CDR3 protein: CASTAWRTNNSPLHF. CDR3 nucleotide sequence: TGTGCCAGCACTGCTTGGAGGACCAATAATTCACCCCTCCACTTT.

The rearrangement uses TRBV11-2 and TRBJ2-7; the match to TRBD2 covers 10 bases. V lost 5 bases to trimming and J lost 2 bases; unmatched junction nucleotides: 6. CDR3 length: 15 amino acids. Per germline, CDR1 SGHAT and CDR2 FQNNGV. The CDR3 DNA reads TGTGCCAGCAGCCTAGGACTAGCGGCGACCTACGAGCAGTACTTC. Amino acid sequence: CASSLGLAATYEQYF.

The chain employs TRBV29-1 and TRBJ2-1; a weak D match, TRBD2 (6 bases). The CDR3 consists of 13 residues. Trimming took off 7 bases at V and 9 bases at J, with 19 bases between the two ends. In germline, CDR1 is SQVTM, CDR2 ANQGSEA. CDR3 sequence: CSGDHPSDSEQFF. In DNA form, the CDR3 reads TGCAGCGGAGACCACCCTAGCGACAGTGAGCAGTTCTTC.

In its sample, this clone was seen a few times. The chain combines TRBV29-1 with TRBJ1-1; 7 positions agree with TRBD1. Trimming removed 4 bases from V and 11 bases from J; junction bases left unmatched: 13. Per the germline V gene, CDR1 is SQVTM and CDR2 is ANQGSEA. The length of the CDR3 is 13 residues. CDR3 sequence: CSVGSDRAKGAFF. DNA for the CDR3: TGCAGCGTTGGGTCTGACAGGGCTAAAGGGGCTTTCTTT.

The V gene is TRBV29-1, the J gene TRBJ2-1; D is tentatively TRBD1 or TRBD2 (5 bases each). Trimming stripped 1 base from V and 6 bases from J, with 16 bases between. The CDR3 spans 15 residues. Germline lookup yields CDR1 SQVTM and CDR2 ANQGSEA. The CDR3 DNA reads TGCAGCGTTGAAGGTGGGACCCTATCCCTCAATGAGCAGTTCTTC. It translates to CSVEGGTLSLNEQFF.

This clone was observed a few times. The chain recombines TRBV11-2 with TRBJ2-1; a possible D gene is TRBD2 (7 bases). V lost 0 bases and J 4 bases, leaving 13 bases between the germline ends. The CDR3 has 16 amino acids. In germline, CDR1 is SGHAT, CDR2 FQNNGV. CDR3 coding DNA: TGTGCCAGCAGCTTAGAGGGGGCGGGGGCTTACAATGAGCAGTTCTTC. Encoded protein: CASSLEGAGAYNEQFF.

The chain combines TRBV9 with TRBJ2-1; 7 bases are shared with TRBD2. Germline trimming cut 0 bases from V and 4 bases from J; bases unmatched to any gene: 4. Germline lookup yields CDR1 SGDLS and CDR2 YYNGEE. The length of the CDR3 is 15 residues. The chain's CDR3 is CASSVGGLDYNEQFF. The CDR3 nucleotides are TGTGCCAGCAGCGTAGGAGGACTAGATTACAATGAGCAGTTCTTC.

The V call is TRBV19, the J call TRBJ2-2, with D tentatively TRBD1 (5 bases). The germline V gene has CDR1 LNHDA and CDR2 SQIVND (reference sequence). The CDR3 covers 14 residues. Trimming left V 4 bases short and J 1 base short, with 7 bases between. CDR3 protein: CASSTGWNTGELFF. For the CDR3, the DNA is TGTGCCAGTAGTACAGGGTGGAACACCGGGGAGCTGTTTTTT.

This clone has just a few counts. The genes are TRBV11-3 and TRBJ2-5, with D hard to call. Trimming removed 5 bases from V and 5 bases from J, with 9 bases in between. This CDR3 comprises 12 residues. Germline loops: CDR1 SGHNT, CDR2 YENEEA. CDR3 in amino acids: CASSQSSETQYF. In nucleotides, the CDR3 is TGTGCCAGCAGCCAATCGTCGGAGACCCAGTACTTC.

The chain couples TRBV9 to TRBJ2-7; D gene ambiguous. From germline, CDR1 is SGDLS and CDR2 YYNGEE. Trimming stripped 2 bases from V and 1 base from J, with 10 bases between. The CDR3 spans 14 residues. CDR3 in DNA: TGTGCCAGCAGCGTTTCTCCCAATTCCTACGAGCAGTACTTC. It translates to CASSVSPNSYEQYF. The entire variable domain, with the rest obtained from reference TRBV9 and TRBJ2-7, is as follows: DSGVTQTPKHLITATGQRVTLRCSPRSGDLSVYWYQQSLDQGLQFLIQYYNGEERAKGNILERFSAQQFPDLHSELNLSSLELGDSALYFCASSVSPNSYEQYFGPGTRLTVT.

This clone was picked up a small number of times. The chain links TRBV19 to TRBJ1-5, with a weak D call TRBD1 (6 bases). The length of the CDR3 is 15 residues. Germline V gene sequence: CDR1 LNHDA, CDR2 SQIVND (reference sequence). V was trimmed by 2 bases and J by 4 bases, leaving 12 bases between them. The CDR3 loop reads CASSILGARNQPQHF. For the CDR3, the DNA is TGTGCCAGTAGTATATTGGGGGCAAGAAATCAGCCCCAGCATTTT.